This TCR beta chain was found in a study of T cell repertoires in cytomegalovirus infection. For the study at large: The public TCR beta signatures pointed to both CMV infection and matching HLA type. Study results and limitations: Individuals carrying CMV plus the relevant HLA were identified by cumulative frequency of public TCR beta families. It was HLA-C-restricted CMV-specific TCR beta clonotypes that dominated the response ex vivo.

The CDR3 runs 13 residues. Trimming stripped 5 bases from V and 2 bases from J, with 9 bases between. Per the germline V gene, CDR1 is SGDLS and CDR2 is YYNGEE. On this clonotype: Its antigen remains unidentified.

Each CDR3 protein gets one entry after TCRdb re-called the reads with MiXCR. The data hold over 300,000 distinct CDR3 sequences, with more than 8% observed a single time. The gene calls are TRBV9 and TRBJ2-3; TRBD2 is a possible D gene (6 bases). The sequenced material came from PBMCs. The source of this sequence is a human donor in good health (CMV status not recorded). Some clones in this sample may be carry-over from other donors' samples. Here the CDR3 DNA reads TGTGCCAGCAGTGAGCGGGCCACAGATACGCAGTATTTT. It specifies CASSERATDTQYF.